The rows below give T cell receptor beta chains drawn from one sample of a study of blood T cell repertoires in COVID-19. The repertoire was sequenced with immunoSEQ multiplex PCR; TCRdb's copy has only in-frame clones and lacks some. The sample includes fewer than 130,000 clones, nearly 80% seen only once; the top ten take more than 15%. Source material: peripheral blood. Receptors originate from an elderly woman with active or convalescent COVID-19. CDR3s include the opening cysteine and the closing phenylalanine or tryptophan. Each record gives: clone size, CDR3 length, D gene, V gene, J gene, CDR3 DNA, CDR3 protein. The D gene is left open where the match is weak. Rows give clone size only sometimes, using once, few, many, or a class for an expanded clone.

>NA|17|NA|TRBV4-1|TRBJ2-5
TGCGCCAGCAGCCCAAGTGGAGCGGCCCTACCACGGGAGACCCAGTACTTC
CASSPSGAALPRETQYF
>NA|14|TRBD2|TRBV9|TRBJ2-3
TGTGCCAGCAGCGTTGCTAGCGGGAGTTTGGCGCAGTATTTT
CASSVASGSLAQYF
>NA|15|TRBD1|TRBV24-1|TRBJ2-2
TGTGCCACCAGTGAGGACAGGCAGAACACCGGGGAGCTGTTTTTT
CATSEDRQNTGELFF
>few|14|TRBD2|TRBV2|TRBJ2-3
TGTGCCAGCAGTGAGGGACTATCCACAGATACGCAGTATTTT
CASSEGLSTDTQYF
>NA|17|TRBD1|TRBV4-3|TRBJ2-1
TGCGCCAGCAGCCAATCTTTGAGGCAGGGGGCGATCAATGAGCAGTTCTTC
CASSQSLRQGAINEQFF
>NA|17|TRBD1|TRBV10-2|TRBJ1-5
TGCGCCAGCAGTGAGGGGGACAGGGGCACTAGCAATCAGCCCCAGCATTTT
CASSEGDRGTSNQPQHF
>NA|13|NA|TRBV6-5|TRBJ2-3
TGTGCCAGCAGACAGAGAACCTCAGATACGCAGTATTTT
CASRQRTSDTQYF
>NA|13|NA|TRBV12-3/TRBV12-4|TRBJ1-2
TGTGCCAGCGGAGGGGGGGGCGACTATGGCTACACCTTC
CASGGGGDYGYTF
>NA|14|NA|TRBV20-1|TRBJ1-6
TGCAGTGCTAGTCGGACAGATTATAATTCACCCCTCCACTTT
CSASRTDYNSPLHF
>NA|17|TRBD2|TRBV24-1|TRBJ2-1
TGTGCCACCAGTGATTTCTCTAGCGGGAGGGCCTACAATGAGCAGTTCTTC
CATSDFSSGRAYNEQFF
>NA|14|NA|TRBV6-2/TRBV6-3|TRBJ2-5
TGTGCCAGCAGTTCCGCGGGGACCCAAGAGACCCAGTACTTC
CASSSAGTQETQYF
>NA|17|TRBD1|TRBV4-1|TRBJ1-4
TGCGCCAGCAGCCCCCCGGGACAGGGGTTGGGGGAAGGAAAACTGTTTTTT
CASSPPGQGLGEGKLFF
>NA|16|NA|TRBV7-9|TRBJ1-1
TGTGCCAGCAGCTTAGGCTTCCCGGGGGGCCTTACTGAAGCTTTCTTT
CASSLGFPGGLTEAFF
>once|16|TRBD1|TRBV27|TRBJ2-2
TGTGCCAGCAGTTGGGGGGACAGGGGGTACACCGGGGAGCTGTTTTTT
CASSWGDRGYTGELFF
>NA|15|TRBD2|TRBV28|TRBJ2-4
TGTGCCAGCAGTTTTGCGGGAGAAGGTAAAAACATTCAGTACTTC
CASSFAGEGKNIQYF
>NA|14|NA|TRBV27|TRBJ1-1
TGTGCCAGCAGTTTACGGGTACCGGCCACTGAAGCTTTCTTT
CASSLRVPATEAFF
>NA|16|NA|TRBV4-1|TRBJ1-2
TGCGCCAGCAGCCAAGATAACACTTTACGAGGCTATGGCTACACCTTC
CASSQDNTLRGYGYTF
>NA|16|TRBD2|TRBV6-1|TRBJ2-2
TGTGCCAGCAGTGAGGTCCTAGCGGTGAACACCGGGGAGCTGTTTTTT
CASSEVLAVNTGELFF
>NA|14|NA|TRBV7-2|TRBJ2-7
TGTGCCAGCAGCCGGGGACACAATACCTACGAGCAGTACTTC
CASSRGHNTYEQYF
>NA|14|TRBD1|TRBV5-1|TRBJ1-6
TGCGCCAGCAGCGTCCAGGGGGACAATTCACCCCTCCACTTT
CASSVQGDNSPLHF
>NA|15|TRBD1|TRBV5-5|TRBJ1-2
TGTGCCAGCAGCTTGGCCCGGGGACAGGCCGGTGGCTACACCTTC
CASSLARGQAGGYTF
>NA|16|NA|TRBV5-1|TRBJ2-1
TGCGCCAGCAGCTTGGCGGCGGCCAGCTCCTACAATGAGCAGTTCTTC
CASSLAAASSYNEQFF
>NA|13|TRBD2|TRBV27|TRBJ2-7
TGTGCCAGCAGGACTAGCGGGAGAAATGGGCAGTACTTC
CASRTSGRNGQYF
>few|13|NA|TRBV4-2|TRBJ2-7
TGTGCCAGCAGCCGGGACTCAACCTACGAGCAGTACTTC
CASSRDSTYEQYF
>NA|16|TRBD1|TRBV7-3|TRBJ1-1
TGTGCCAGCAGCTTACTCCGGGACAGGTTAAACACTGAAGCTTTCTTT
CASSLLRDRLNTEAFF
>once|13|NA|TRBV5-1|TRBJ2-7
TGCGCCAGCAGCGACGTTACCGCGGGGGAGCAGTACTTC
CASSDVTAGEQYF